This T cell receptor beta chain was sequenced in a study of blood T cell repertoires in COVID-19. Per the study methods: Estimated nucleated cell counts came from reference gene primer amplification. The assay was immunoSEQ multiplex PCR, and TCRdb's table has in-frame clones only and misses some. V and J calls plus clone size are reproduced from that table; the DNA served to infer D and trimming. The repertoire includes about 320,000 clones, 87% of them detected once, and 4.5% to 7% sits in the top ten. Membership in each cohort depended on participant-reported clinical history. Recovered participants had two consecutive negative NP/OP PCR tests, healthcare professional clearance, or symptom resolution. Germline V gene lookup returns CDR1 MNHEY and CDR2 SVGAGI. The CDR3 is 13 residues long. V was trimmed by 0 bases and J by 4 bases, leaving 4 bases between them.

Sequencing used PBMCs or T cells enriched from blood (not recorded which). The TCR comes from a woman aged 30 to 39 who had recovered from COVID-19. The V call is TRBV6-5, the J call TRBJ1-3; D gene ambiguous. The chain's CDR3 is CASSYSSGNTIYF. The CDR3 DNA reads TGTGCCAGCAGTTACTCGAGCGGAAACACCATATATTTT.